The 19 T cell receptor beta chains listed next were all sequenced from one sample in a study of CD8+ T cells in alopecia areata. RNA was extracted and reverse transcribed into cDNA as the sequencing template. Method: immunoSEQ multiplex PCR; TCRdb's copy keeps in-frame clones and lacks some. The table shows roughly 200,000 clones, with 50% to 65% occurring only once. Treatment in this sample: oral pan-JAK inhibitor, 5-10 mg twice daily. The sequencing used CD8+ T cells sorted from blood, collected at week 24, from a patient treated with tofacitinib. Source of these receptors: a human donor with alopecia areata.

This chain uses TRBV7-8 with TRBJ2-6; D ambiguous. CDR3 length: 21 residues. V lost 2 bases to trimming and J lost 1 base, with 24 bases between them. In germline, CDR1 is SGHVS, CDR2 FQNEAQ. DNA for the CDR3: TGTGCCAGCAGCTTATACGTTGGGAAAGATGAAATTAGATCTGGGGCCAACGTCCTGACTTTC. This codes for CASSLYVGKDEIRSGANVLTF. Drawing the rest from reference TRBV7-8 and TRBJ2-6, the complete variable domain is GAGVSQSPRYKVAKRGQDVALRCDPISGHVSLFWYQQALGQGPEFLTYFQNEAQLDKSGLPSDRFFAERPEGSVSTLKIQRTQQEDSAVYLCASSLYVGKDEIRSGANVLTFGAGSRLTVL.

The chain recombines TRBV27 with TRBJ1-2; the D gene is possibly TRBD1 (6 bases). CDR1 is MNHEY, CDR2 SMNVEV, per germline (reference sequence). The V gene lost 8 bases and the J gene lost 5 bases, with 15 bases spanning the gap. The CDR3 spans 13 residues. The CDR3 DNA reads as TGTGCCAGCGGTTCCGGACAGAAATATGGCTACACCTTC. Protein product: CASGSGQKYGYTF.

The CDR3: CASSLDRHEQYF. In DNA form, the CDR3 reads TGTGCCAGCAGTTTGGACAGGCACGAGCAGTACTTC. V usage is TRBV6-6 and J usage is TRBJ2-7, with 7 bases aligning to TRBD1. CDR1 MNHNY and CDR2 SVGAGI come from the germline V gene (reference sequence). CDR3 size: 12 residues. The trim removed 4 bases at V and 5 bases at J, leaving 2 bases unmatched.

The chain combines TRBV2 with TRBJ1-1; D is uncertain. This CDR3 comprises 15 residues. From germline, CDR1 is SNHLY and CDR2 FYNNEI. V was shortened by 4 bases and J by 7 bases, with 19 bases between the two germline ends. The CDR3 nucleotides are TGTGCCAGCAGTGGTCTTATTATGTCCCGTGGTGAAGCTTTCTTT. Translation: CASSGLIMSRGEAFF. The whole variable domain, filled in from reference TRBV2 and TRBJ1-1, reads EPEVTQTPSHQVTQMGQEVILRCVPISNHLYFYWYRQILGQKVEFLVSFYNNEISEKSEIFDDQFSVERPDGSNFTLKIRSTKLEDSAMYFCASSGLIMSRGEAFFGQGTRLTVV.

The chain joins TRBV7-9 to TRBJ2-7; D remains ambiguous. The CDR3 extends over 12 amino acids. V lost 5 bases, J lost 4 bases, and 9 bases lay in between. Germline V gene lookup returns CDR1 SEHNR and CDR2 FQNEAQ (reference sequence). The CDR3 sequence: CASSDDSYEQYF. CDR3 DNA sequence: TGTGCCAGCAGCGATGACTCTTACGAGCAGTACTTC.

The chain links TRBV10-3 to TRBJ2-4; D unresolved. CDR1 and CDR2 from the germline V gene are ENHRY and SYGVKD. The CDR3 length is 15 residues. Trimming took 6 bases from V and 5 from J, leaving 17 bases between them. As DNA, the CDR3 is TGTGCCATCAGGGACCCGGGCCTTGGGGAAAACATTCAGTACTTC. Its translation is CAIRDPGLGENIQYF.

In this sample, this clone turned up a few times. The chain carries TRBV5-6 and TRBJ1-1; no clear D. Germline lookup yields CDR1 SGHDT and CDR2 YYEEEE. CDR3 size: 13 residues. Trimming removed 1 base at V and 0 bases at J, with 4 bases between. CDR3 residues: CASSLWLNTEAFF. The CDR3 nucleotides read TGTGCCAGCAGCTTGTGGCTGAACACTGAAGCTTTCTTT.

The chain carries TRBV7-6 and TRBJ2-2, with TRBD1 identical over 7 bases. V was clipped by 5 bases and J by 0 bases; unmatched bases: 6. The germline gives CDR1 SGHVS, CDR2 FNYEAQ. This CDR3 has 16 amino acids. The CDR3 nucleotides read TGTGCCAGCAGCCTTAGGACAGGATCGAACACCGGGGAGCTGTTTTTT. Translated: CASSLRTGSNTGELFF.

The chain uses TRBV7-2 and TRBJ2-2; 12 bases fit TRBD2. The CDR3 extends over 16 amino acids. After removal of 6 bases from V and 5 bases from J, the junction contained 7 bases not matched to a gene. Germline CDR1 reads SGHTA; CDR2 reads FQGNSA. The CDR3 DNA reads as TGTGCCAGCAGACAGCCTAGCGGGGGGGCGACCGGGGAGCTGTTTTTT. Its translation is CASRQPSGGATGELFF. The full variable domain, rest sourced from reference TRBV7-2 and TRBJ2-2, is GAGVSQSPSNKVTEKGKDVELRCDPISGHTALYWYRQSLGQGLEFLIYFQGNSAPDKSGLPSDRFSAERTGGSVSTLTIQRTQQEDSAVYLCASRQPSGGATGELFFGEGSRLTVL.

V gene TRBV4-3 combines with J gene TRBJ2-7; 9 bases map to TRBD1. The CDR3 covers 15 residues. CDR1 is LGHNA, CDR2 YSLEER, per germline. V lost 0 bases, J lost 3 bases, and 3 bases stayed unmatched. The chain's CDR3 is CASSQDWTGVYEQYF. Here the CDR3 DNA reads TGCGCCAGCAGCCAAGATTGGACAGGGGTCTACGAGCAGTACTTC.

The chain has TRBV4-3 and TRBJ1-1; D is undetermined. V was shortened by 2 bases and J by 1 base, with 14 bases between the two germline ends. Germline-derived CDR1 and CDR2 are LGHNA and YSLEER. The CDR3 is 16 amino acids. DNA for the CDR3: TGCGCCAGCAGCCAAAAGGAGGGAATTTGGAACACTGAAGCTTTCTTT. This codes for CASSQKEGIWNTEAFF.

The CDR3 bases are TGCGCCAGCAGCTTAGGGGAGAAAGGCGGCTCTGGGGCCAACGTCCTGACTTTC. It yields the protein CASSLGEKGGSGANVLTF. The gene calls are TRBV5-1 and TRBJ2-6; either TRBD1 or TRBD2 may supply D (5 bases each). The CDR3 loop spans 18 amino acids. The V gene's germline CDR1 is SGHRS and CDR2 YFSETQ. V dropped 2 bases and J dropped 0 bases, with 15 bases sitting between them.

This sequence joins TRBV27 and TRBJ2-3, with D possibly being TRBD2 (5 bases). V was shortened by 3 bases and J by 3 bases, with 10 bases between the two germline ends. Per the germline V gene, CDR1 is MNHEY and CDR2 is SMNVEV (reference sequence). This CDR3 contains 14 residues. CDR3 bases: TGTGCCAGCAGTTTGGAGGACCGAACAGATACGCAGTATTTT. It yields the protein CASSLEDRTDTQYF.

This clone has just a few counts. The chain joins TRBV29-1 to TRBJ2-3; 11 bases fit TRBD2. This CDR3 is built from 16 residues. Germline assignment: CDR1 SQVTM and CDR2 ANQGSEA. The chain's CDR3 is CSAWLAGGRSTDTQYF. In nucleotides, the CDR3 is TGCAGTGCCTGGCTAGCGGGGGGTAGGAGTACAGATACGCAGTATTTT.

The table lists this clone with a few counts. The chain recombines TRBV4-3 with TRBJ1-4; no clear D gene. Germline V gives CDR1 LGHNA, CDR2 YSLEER. V shed 0 bases and J shed 8 bases, with 7 bases lying between them. The CDR3 consists of 13 residues. This CDR3 reads CASSQDSGEKLFF. CDR3 in DNA: TGCGCCAGCAGCCAAGATAGCGGGGAAAAACTGTTTTTT.

V gene TRBV5-6 combines with J gene TRBJ2-7; 10 bases map to TRBD1. The CDR3 is 15 residues long. The junction had 9 bases not matched to a gene; V was cut back by 4 bases and J by 5 bases. Germline lookup yields CDR1 SGHDT and CDR2 YYEEEE. The CDR3 DNA is TGTGCCAGCAGCCCCCGGGACAGGGGAAGCCACGAGCAGTACTTC. Encoded protein: CASSPRDRGSHEQYF.

This sequence joins TRBV6-6 and TRBJ1-1, with D unclear. Trimming left V 5 bases short and J 5 bases short, with 9 bases between. The CDR3 has 12 residues. Germline V gives CDR1 MNHNY, CDR2 SVGAGI (reference sequence). CDR3 in DNA: TGTGCCAGCAGTATTTATGGGACTGAAGCTTTCTTT. It is translated as CASSIYGTEAFF.

This clone was recorded a few times. This chain connects TRBV10-3 to TRBJ2-1, with TRBD2 matching over 14 bases. The length of the CDR3 is 14 residues. Germline V lookup: CDR1 ENHRY, CDR2 SYGVKD. V shed 8 bases and J 5 bases; nucleotides not matched to a gene: 2. The CDR3 bases are TGTGCCATCCGGGGACTAGCGGGGGACAATGAGCAGTTCTTC. This gives the protein CAIRGLAGDNEQFF.

As for this clone: The CDR3 ends on some other residue instead of the conserved phenylalanine or tryptophan, so this is likely a read error. The DNA is left out, because the CDR3 cannot be placed on it with certainty; the CDR3 is given as TCRdb lists it. V and J are TRBV1 and TRBJ1-2; the table names TRBD1, a call not compared with the DNA. TRBV1 is noted as a pseudogene. The CDR3 sequence runs 11 residues, both termini included. CDR3 region: CTSSLGTGGKV.